These T cell receptor beta chains were read from a single sample in a study of control samples from healthy donors and cancer patients. The method was immunoSEQ multiplex PCR; TCRdb's version includes in-frame clones alone and lacks a portion of them. This sample has 120,000 to 150,000 clones, with roughly 89% found just once. Sequencing was performed on blood. The origin of the receptors is a young man in good health. The conserved cysteine and the conserved F or W are not part of the CDR3 here. A D gene is named only where the DNA matches it firmly.

len: 14; v_gene: TRBV9; d_gene: .; j_gene: TRBJ2-2; CDR3aa: ASSVDLASNTGELF
len: 11; v_gene: TRBV7-2; d_gene: .; j_gene: TRBJ2-5; CDR3aa: ASSLLHSETQY
len: 12; v_gene: TRBV27; d_gene: .; j_gene: TRBJ1-4; CDR3aa: ASSLRRGGEKLF
len: 14; v_gene: TRBV7-8; d_gene: TRBD1; j_gene: TRBJ2-2; CDR3aa: ASSKGTGGGTGELF
len: 12; v_gene: TRBV3-1/TRBV3-2; d_gene: TRBD1; j_gene: TRBJ2-1; CDR3aa: ASSQTGEYNEQF
len: 11; v_gene: TRBV11-3; d_gene: .; j_gene: TRBJ1-1; CDR3aa: ASSSAANTEAF
len: 15; v_gene: TRBV6-2/TRBV6-3; d_gene: TRBD2; j_gene: TRBJ2-1; CDR3aa: ASSPRTSGSSYNEQF
len: 15; v_gene: TRBV7-9; d_gene: TRBD2; j_gene: TRBJ2-1; CDR3aa: ASSPGGLAGIYNEQF
len: 17; v_gene: TRBV3-1/TRBV3-2; d_gene: TRBD2; j_gene: TRBJ2-1; CDR3aa: ASSQATIIAGAKYNEQF
len: 13; v_gene: TRBV28; d_gene: .; j_gene: TRBJ1-5; CDR3aa: ASSFPGAPNQPQH
len: 14; v_gene: TRBV28; d_gene: .; j_gene: TRBJ2-5; CDR3aa: ASGVPTTRAGETQY
len: 11; v_gene: TRBV5-6; d_gene: .; j_gene: TRBJ2-7; CDR3aa: ASSWNPTYEQY
len: 12; v_gene: TRBV28; d_gene: TRBD1; j_gene: TRBJ2-1; CDR3aa: ASSRDRVYNEQF
len: 10; v_gene: TRBV19; d_gene: .; j_gene: TRBJ1-5; CDR3aa: ASKGVYQPQH
len: 13; v_gene: TRBV11-2; d_gene: .; j_gene: TRBJ2-4; CDR3aa: ASSSRDGALNGVA
len: 11; v_gene: TRBV10-3; d_gene: .; j_gene: TRBJ2-1; CDR3aa: AISAGQDNEQF
len: 11; v_gene: TRBV28; d_gene: .; j_gene: TRBJ1-4; CDR3aa: AGTDSTNEKLF
len: 12; v_gene: TRBV6-2/TRBV6-3; d_gene: .; j_gene: TRBJ2-6; CDR3aa: ASSYSIGANVLT
len: 11; v_gene: TRBV11-2; d_gene: .; j_gene: TRBJ2-7; CDR3aa: ASSSLASYEQY
len: 10; v_gene: TRBV6-6; d_gene: .; j_gene: TRBJ2-7; CDR3aa: ASSPTTYEQY
len: 13; v_gene: TRBV2; d_gene: .; j_gene: TRBJ2-7; CDR3aa: ASRGGRAGSYEQY
len: 12; v_gene: TRBV7-3; d_gene: .; j_gene: TRBJ1-1; CDR3aa: ASSLSAGNTEAF
len: 14; v_gene: TRBV28; d_gene: TRBD1; j_gene: TRBJ2-7; CDR3aa: ASSSPDRGRPYEQY
len: 12; v_gene: TRBV7-2; d_gene: TRBD1; j_gene: TRBJ2-7; CDR3aa: ASSSGQGAYEQY
len: 13; v_gene: TRBV5-1; d_gene: TRBD2; j_gene: TRBJ2-2; CDR3aa: ASSLELAGDGELF
len: 13; v_gene: TRBV3-1/TRBV3-2; d_gene: .; j_gene: TRBJ2-1; CDR3aa: ASSREGGRNNEQF